Below, 26 T cell receptor beta chains from the same sample are listed, as sequenced in a study of blood T cells in healthy people across ages. A J-beta primer mix and a sample-barcoded 5' primer were used in a second PCR of about 6 to 12 cycles. TCRdb re-analysed the 5' RACE reads in MiXCR, keeping a single row per CDR3 protein. Of hundreds of thousands of distinct CDR3 sequences listed, around half are singletons. Sequencing was performed on blood. Every receptor here comes from a woman in her sixties in good health.

The genes are TRBV7-6 and TRBJ2-3; weak D call: TRBD1 (7 bases). From germline, CDR1 is SGHVS and CDR2 FNYEAQ. V dropped 1 base and J dropped 2 bases, with 13 bases sitting between them. The CDR3 is 16 amino acids. CDR3 region: CASSLDQGGNTDTQYF. As DNA, the CDR3 is TGTGCCAGCAGCTTAGATCAGGGGGGCAACACAGATACGCAGTATTTT.

This clonotype was observed a few times. The genes are TRBV27 and TRBJ2-5; D is perhaps TRBD1 (5 bases). Germline CDR1 is MNHEY and CDR2 is SMNVEV (reference sequence). V was clipped by 4 bases and J by 1 base, with 13 bases between them. CDR3 length: 15 residues. The CDR3 DNA reads TGTGCCAGCAGTTCAAGCAGGGCGCCCCAAGAGACCCAGTACTTC. Translation: CASSSSRAPQETQYF.

This chain links TRBV20-1 with TRBJ2-6; D is ambiguous. The CDR3 length is 13 residues. Trimming stripped 5 bases from V and 0 bases from J, with 5 bases between. CDR1 is DFQATT, CDR2 SNEGSKA, per germline (reference sequence). This CDR3 is CSADTSGANVLTF. As DNA, the CDR3 is TGCAGTGCTGATACCTCTGGGGCCAACGTCCTGACTTTC.

The chain joins TRBV11-2 to TRBJ2-5; 9 nucleotides align to TRBD1. The CDR3 consists of 15 residues. Germline V CDR1 and CDR2: SGHAT, FQNNGV. V shed 2 bases and J 4 bases; nucleotides not matched to a gene: 5. The CDR3: CASSLWTGVSETQYF. In DNA, the CDR3 is TGTGCCAGCAGCTTATGGACAGGGGTGTCAGAGACCCAGTACTTC.

The chain employs TRBV20-1 and TRBJ2-1; 9 bases fit TRBD1. This CDR3 region has 15 residues. V lost 0 bases and J lost 4; bases outside the gene matches: 4. The germline CDR1 and CDR2 sequences are DFQATT and SNEGSKA (reference sequence). CDR3 sequence: CSARDGTGRYNEQFF. CDR3 nucleotide sequence: TGCAGTGCTAGAGATGGGACAGGGCGGTACAATGAGCAGTTCTTC.

Only a few counts were recorded for this clonotype. V gene TRBV6-2 or TRBV6-3 combines with J gene TRBJ2-3; either TRBD1 or TRBD2 may fit D (6 bases each). V gave up 6 bases and J gave up 8 bases, with 12 bases separating them. Germline CDR1 and CDR2: MNHEY and SVGEGT. The CDR3 spans 12 residues. CDR3 amino acids: CASSIPGATQYF. The CDR3 nucleotides are TGTGCCAGCAGCATCCCGGGGGCTACGCAGTATTTT.

The rearrangement joins TRBV20-1 to TRBJ2-3; no reliable D call. Germline CDR1 DFQATT, CDR2 SNEGSKA (reference sequence). The CDR3 spans 16 residues. Trimming removed 1 base at V and 0 bases at J, with 14 bases between. CDR3 sequence: CSARALDRVSTDTQYF. The DNA of the CDR3 is TGCAGTGCTAGAGCCCTCGATAGGGTTAGCACAGATACGCAGTATTTT.

The chain is built from TRBV7-9 and TRBJ2-5; maybe TRBD1 (6 bases). The CDR3 has 13 residues. The V gene's germline CDR1 is SEHNR and CDR2 FQNEAQ (reference sequence). V was shortened by 4 bases and J by 7 bases, with 13 bases between the two germline ends. The CDR3 nucleotides are TGTGCCAGCAGCTCACAGGGATCTGGGACCCAGTACTTC. As protein: CASSSQGSGTQYF.

This clonotype was counted only a few times. The chain combines TRBV28 with TRBJ2-4; maybe TRBD2 (6 bases). Germline loops: CDR1 MDHEN, CDR2 SYDVKM. This CDR3 spans 15 amino acids. Trimming removed 7 bases from V and 1 base from J, with 14 bases in between. The DNA of the CDR3 is TGTGCCAGCAATAGCGGTCGGGAGGCCAAAAACATTCAGTACTTC. Its translation: CASNSGREAKNIQYF.

V usage is TRBV6-1 and J usage is TRBJ2-7, with unresolved D. CDR3 length equals 13 residues. V dropped 7 bases and J dropped 3 bases, with 13 bases sitting between them. Germline values: CDR1 MNHNS, CDR2 SASEGT. CDR3: CASKDLGFYEQYF. Here the CDR3 DNA reads TGTGCCAGCAAAGACCTGGGATTCTACGAGCAGTACTTC.

The J gene is TRBJ2-1, the V gene TRBV19; 7 bases map to TRBD2. Germline V gene lookup returns CDR1 LNHDA and CDR2 SQIVND (reference sequence). CDR3 length: 13 residues. The J segment lost 15 bases and the V segment lost 1 base, leaving 9 bases of the junction unmatched. The CDR3 loop reads CASSIGAGVARFF. CDR3 DNA: TGTGCCAGTAGTATAGGGGCGGGAGTAGCTCGGTTCTTC.

This clonotype was seen a few times. The rearrangement uses TRBV7-2 and TRBJ1-2, with TRBD1 matching 7 bases. In germline, CDR1 is SGHTA, CDR2 FQGNSA. V lost 7 bases, J lost 7 bases, and 12 bases stayed unmatched. The CDR3 has 14 residues. The CDR3 DNA sequence: TGTGCCAGCACCCTAGATGACAGGGCGGGTGGCTACACCTTC. This codes for CASTLDDRAGGYTF.

The rearrangement joins TRBV4-2 to TRBJ1-4; perhaps TRBD1 as D (5 bases). The V end lost 0 bases, the J end lost 4 bases, and 18 bases lay between the germline ends. Germline V lookup: CDR1 LGHNA, CDR2 YNFKEQ. The CDR3 runs 18 residues. As DNA, the CDR3 is TGTGCCAGCAGCCAAGAAGGAGGATGGGGGGGGAGTAATGAAAAACTGTTTTTT. Protein sequence: CASSQEGGWGGSNEKLFF.

This clonotype was recorded a few times. This rearrangement joins TRBV20-1 to TRBJ1-4; maybe TRBD1 (6 bases). Trimming left V 6 bases short and J 6 bases short, with 17 bases between. The CDR3 length is 14 residues. Germline V gives CDR1 DFQATT, CDR2 SNEGSKA (reference sequence). DNA for the CDR3: TGCAGTGCGTTTTCCAGGGGAAATGATGAAAAACTGTTTTTT. Amino acid sequence: CSAFSRGNDEKLFF.

This clonotype occurred a few times. The chain recombines TRBV3-1 with TRBJ2-4, with a weak D call TRBD1 (6 bases). Germline CDR1 LGHDT, CDR2 YNNKEL (reference sequence). V was cut by 4 bases and J by 4 bases, with 8 bases left in between. The CDR3 totals 13 residues. This chain's CDR3 is CASSRDRKNIQYF. In nucleotides, the CDR3 is TGTGCCAGCAGCCGCGACAGGAAAAACATTCAGTACTTC.

This chain joins TRBV11-3 and TRBJ2-1; a weak D match, TRBD2 (5 bases). With 1 base removed from V and 4 bases from J, the gap between germline ends came to 8 bases. CDR1 SGHNT and CDR2 YENEEA come from the germline V gene. CDR3 size: 14 residues. The CDR3 sequence: CASSLGERYNEQFF. The CDR3 DNA reads as TGTGCCAGCAGCTTAGGAGAGCGGTACAATGAGCAGTTCTTC.

V is TRBV6-5 and J is TRBJ1-2; D is unclear. This CDR3 has 16 residues. Germline V gene sequence: CDR1 MNHEY, CDR2 SVGAGI. Trimming took 5 bases from V and 3 from J, leaving 19 bases between them. CDR3: CASSPLSFGGYYGYTF. In DNA, the CDR3 is TGTGCCAGCAGTCCCCTAAGCTTTGGCGGGTACTATGGCTACACCTTC.

The rearrangement links TRBV6-2 or TRBV6-3 to TRBJ2-7, with 11 bases lining up with TRBD2. Trimming cost V 6 bases and J 2 bases; bases outside gene matches: 9. CDR3 length equals 16 residues. CDR1 MNHEY and CDR2 SVGEGT come from the germline V gene. The CDR3 spells CASSRKASGGTYEQYF. For the CDR3, the DNA is TGTGCCAGCAGCCGCAAAGCTAGCGGGGGGACCTACGAGCAGTACTTC.

There are many counts of this clonotype. The rearrangement links TRBV12-3 or TRBV12-4 to TRBJ2-5; the D is unclear. The CDR3 runs to 13 residues. The V gene lost 3 bases and the J gene lost 3 bases, with 8 bases spanning the gap. Here the CDR3 DNA reads TGTGCCAGCAGTTTTACCGGAGAAGAGACCCAGTACTTC. It encodes CASSFTGEETQYF.

This clonotype showed up just a few times. J is TRBJ1-1 and V is TRBV20-1, with unresolved D. Trimming took 6 bases from V and 3 from J, leaving 23 bases between them. Germline CDR1 reads DFQATT; CDR2 reads SNEGSKA (reference sequence). There are 16 residues in the CDR3. CDR3 region: CSADGSKWTQHTEAFF. The CDR3 DNA reads as TGCAGTGCCGACGGATCCAAATGGACCCAACACACTGAAGCTTTCTTT.

This rearrangement joins TRBV29-1 to TRBJ2-6; possibly TRBD2 for D (6 bases). This CDR3 contains 16 residues. The germline gives CDR1 SQVTM, CDR2 ANQGSEA. The germline V and J ends were trimmed by 6 bases and 0 bases, with 15 bases remaining between them. CDR3 residues: CSVGGGTSSGANVLTF. The CDR3, as DNA: TGCAGCGTGGGGGGTGGCACCAGCTCTGGGGCCAACGTCCTGACTTTC.

The genes are TRBV7-2 and TRBJ2-7, with D perhaps TRBD2 (5 bases). Looked up from germline, CDR1 is SGHTA and CDR2 is FQGNSA. The CDR3 is 15 residues long. With 1 base removed from V and 2 bases from J, the gap between germline ends came to 12 bases. CDR3 region: CASSLVGPSTYEQYF. The CDR3 DNA follows: TGTGCCAGCAGCTTAGTCGGGCCTAGCACCTACGAGCAGTACTTC.

The rearrangement uses TRBV27 and TRBJ1-1; TRBD1 might be the D (6 bases). With 5 bases removed from V and 11 bases from J, the gap between germline ends came to 21 bases. CDR1 is MNHEY, CDR2 SMNVEV, per germline (reference sequence). CDR3 size: 14 residues. The CDR3 sequence is CASSTIQPTGRAFF. The CDR3 nucleotides are TGTGCCAGCAGTACTATCCAGCCTACAGGGCGCGCTTTCTTT.

This clonotype was seen only once. An end of the junction differs from the germline gene, which may be a read error. The J gene is TRBJ2-5, the V gene TRBV2; D perhaps matches TRBD2 (6 bases). There are 15 residues in the CDR3. The germline V gene has CDR1 SNHLY and CDR2 FYNNEI. The CDR3 bases are TGTGTCAGCAGGCGGGACGGTCAGGGCCAAGAGACCCAGTACTTT. As protein: CVSRRDGQGQETQYF.

This clonotype was counted once. V usage is TRBV7-2 and J usage is TRBJ1-6, with 7 bases that match TRBD1. Losses at the gene ends were 8 bases for V and 1 base for J; bases not matched to a gene: 5. Germline CDR1 and CDR2: SGHTA and FQGNSA. The length of the CDR3 is 15 residues. Here the CDR3 reads CASAEQGSYNSPLHF. DNA of the CDR3: TGTGCCAGCGCTGAACAGGGGTCCTATAATTCACCCCTCCACTTT.

This clonotype has only a few counts. The chain combines TRBV5-1 with TRBJ2-1, with D possibly being TRBD2 (6 bases). The CDR3 is 15 residues long. V lost 1 base to trimming and J lost 7 bases, with 15 bases between them. Germline-derived CDR1 and CDR2 are SGHRS and YFSETQ. CDR3 in amino acids: CASSLNPGVRNEQFF. DNA for the CDR3: TGCGCCAGCAGCTTGAATCCGGGGGTTAGGAATGAGCAGTTCTTC.